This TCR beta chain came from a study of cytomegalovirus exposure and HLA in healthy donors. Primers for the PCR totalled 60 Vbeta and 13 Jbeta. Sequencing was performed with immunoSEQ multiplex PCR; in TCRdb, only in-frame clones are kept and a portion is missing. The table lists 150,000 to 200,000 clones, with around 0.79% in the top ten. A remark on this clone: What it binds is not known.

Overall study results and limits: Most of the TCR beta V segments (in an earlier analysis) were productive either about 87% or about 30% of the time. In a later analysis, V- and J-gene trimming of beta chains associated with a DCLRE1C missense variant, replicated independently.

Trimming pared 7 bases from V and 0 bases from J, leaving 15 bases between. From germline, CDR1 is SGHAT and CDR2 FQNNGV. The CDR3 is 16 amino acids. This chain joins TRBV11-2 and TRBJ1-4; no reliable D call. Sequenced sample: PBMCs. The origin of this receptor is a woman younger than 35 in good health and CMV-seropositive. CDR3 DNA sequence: TGTGCCAGCACCTTTGATGTCGGGTCAACTAATGAAAAACTGTTTTTT. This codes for CASTFDVGSTNEKLFF.